Below, 28 T cell receptor beta chains from the same sample are listed, as sequenced in a study of response to subunit inactivated influenza vaccine. A single record per CDR3 protein comes from TCRdb applying MiXCR to the RT-PCR reads. The sample holds roughly 630,000 distinct CDR3 sequences, 14% seen once. The material sequenced was PBMCs from blood, taken approximately 15 days before vaccination. The receptors were sampled from a man in his forties or fifties who received an inactivated influenza vaccine.

V and J are TRBV7-2 and TRBJ1-2; D unclear. The germline V gene has CDR1 SGHTA and CDR2 FQGNSA. The V end lost 5 bases, the J end lost 8 bases, and 9 bases lay between the germline ends. This CDR3 has 11 residues. CDR3 sequence: CASSLMRGYTF. Here the CDR3 DNA reads TGTGCCAGCAGCCTAATGAGAGGCTACACCTTC.

This clonotype came up a few times. The chain employs TRBV5-1 and TRBJ2-1; D possibly corresponds to TRBD2 (6 bases). CDR1 is SGHRS and CDR2 is YFSETQ in the germline V gene. V was shortened by 2 bases and J by 7 bases, with 19 bases between the two germline ends. This CDR3 comprises 16 residues. CDR3 bases: TGCGCCAGCAGCTTCAGGACGGACTTGGGGACTAATGAGCAGTTCTTC. Its translation: CASSFRTDLGTNEQFF.

The gene calls are TRBV6-5 and TRBJ2-7; TRBD2 matches at 7 bases. The J segment lost 2 bases and the V segment lost 0 bases, leaving 16 bases of the junction unmatched. The CDR3 is 19 amino acids. Germline V gene data show CDR1 as MNHEY and CDR2 as SVGAGI. CDR3 amino acids: CASSYSGRDASGPAYEQYF. The CDR3 bases are TGTGCCAGCAGTTACTCGGGTCGTGATGCTAGCGGACCAGCCTACGAGCAGTACTTC.

This clonotype was found a few times. This chain uses TRBV20-1 with TRBJ2-7; D is ambiguous. This CDR3 has 12 amino acids. Germline values: CDR1 DFQATT, CDR2 SNEGSKA (reference sequence). The germline V and J ends were trimmed by 5 bases and 3 bases, with 11 bases remaining between them. CDR3: CSAPSISYEQYF. CDR3 coding DNA: TGCAGTGCTCCCTCGATCAGCTACGAGCAGTACTTC.

The chain employs TRBV14 and TRBJ2-1; D gene uncertain. V was trimmed by 2 bases and J by 9 bases, leaving 11 bases between them. Germline CDR1 and CDR2: SGHDN and FVKESK. The CDR3 contains 13 residues. DNA of the CDR3: TGTGCCAGCAGCCAATTTAGCCTTAGTGAGCAGTTCTTC. Its protein is CASSQFSLSEQFF.

This clonotype was counted a few times. This chain links TRBV28 with TRBJ1-5; a possible D gene is TRBD1 (5 bases). This CDR3 comprises 14 residues. V lost 3 bases, J lost 7 bases, and 13 bases lay in between. The V gene's germline CDR1 is MDHEN and CDR2 SYDVKM. The CDR3 coding sequence is TGTGCCAGCAGTTTTTCTGGGGCCGACCAGCCCCAGCATTTT. It encodes CASSFSGADQPQHF.

The chain has TRBV3-1 and TRBJ2-7, with 11 nucleotides matching TRBD2. The CDR3 totals 17 residues. V was pared by 3 bases and J by 0 bases, with 7 bases of the junction left unmatched. Germline V gene lookup returns CDR1 LGHDT and CDR2 YNNKEL (reference sequence). CDR3 coding DNA: TGTGCCAGCAGCCAGCTAGCGGGGGGTCTTCGCTCCTACGAGCAGTACTTC. It codes for CASSQLAGGLRSYEQYF.

The chain links TRBV4-1 to TRBJ1-1; no firm D call. This CDR3 comprises 17 residues. CDR1 and CDR2 (germline): MGHRA, YSYEKL. Trimming removed 1 base from V and 3 bases from J, with 18 bases in between. Here the CDR3 DNA reads TGCGCCAGCAGCCAAGGGGTTTTGGGCGACACTCACACTGAAGCTTTCTTT. Protein: CASSQGVLGDTHTEAFF.

The sample holds a few counts of this clonotype. The chain joins TRBV6-5 to TRBJ1-4; 9 bases are shared with TRBD1. This CDR3 is 14 amino acids long. Germline V gene lookup returns CDR1 MNHEY and CDR2 SVGAGI. The V segment lost 4 bases and the J segment 5 bases; nucleotides outside the gene matches: 2. CDR3 residues: CASSLTGGNEKLFF. CDR3 nucleotides: TGTGCCAGCAGTTTGACAGGGGGGAATGAAAAACTGTTTTTT.

This CDR3 reads CASSLVSAWGRSTDTQYF. CDR3 DNA: TGTGCCAGCAGCTTAGTGTCGGCGTGGGGTCGGAGCACAGATACGCAGTATTTT. This chain uses TRBV11-2 with TRBJ2-3; D not certain. The CDR3 has 18 residues. Trimming stripped 1 base from V and 0 bases from J, with 17 bases between. Germline-derived CDR1 and CDR2 are SGHAT and FQNNGV.

This clonotype was counted only a few times. Compared with germline, one end of the junction differs, possibly owing to a read error. The V and J genes are TRBV4-1 and TRBJ1-1; possible D gene TRBD1, 5 bases. Germline V gene sequence: CDR1 MGHRA, CDR2 YSYEKL. The CDR3 length is 14 residues. The CDR3 region is CASRQDNRPYEAFF. Here the CDR3 DNA reads TGCGCCAGCAGACAAGACAACAGGCCTTATGAAGCTTTCTTT.

The chain is built from TRBV10-3 and TRBJ2-2; 7 nucleotides align to TRBD1. The V gene's germline CDR1 is ENHRY and CDR2 SYGVKD. V shed 10 bases, J shed 5 bases, and the junction held 19 bases outside the gene matches. The CDR3 sequence is 17 residues long. CDR3 sequence: CATTAQAPNRGTGELFF. The CDR3 nucleotides are TGTGCCACCACCGCCCAGGCCCCAAACAGGGGAACCGGGGAGCTGTTTTTT.

The chain recombines TRBV19 with TRBJ2-3; 7 nucleotides align to TRBD1. The CDR3 consists of 13 residues. J lost 6 bases, V lost 5 bases, and 5 bases had no gene match. Germline CDR1 is LNHDA and CDR2 is SQIVND (reference sequence). The CDR3 nucleotides read TGTGCCAGTAGTCGACAGGGTGTGGATACGCAGTATTTT. This gives the protein CASSRQGVDTQYF.

The chain is built from TRBV20-1 and TRBJ2-5; 9 nucleotides line up with TRBD2. V was clipped by 0 bases and J by 2 bases; unmatched bases: 7. The CDR3 runs to 16 residues. Germline-derived CDR1 and CDR2 are DFQATT and SNEGSKA (reference sequence). CDR3 coding DNA: TGCAGTGCTAGAGATGAAGGCCTAGCGGGGCAAGAGACCCAGTACTTC. As protein: CSARDEGLAGQETQYF.

The chain carries TRBV12-3 or TRBV12-4 and TRBJ1-4; TRBD1 is a possible D gene (5 bases). The CDR3 is 16 residues long. V was pared by 5 bases and J by 0 bases, with 13 bases between. CDR3 sequence: CASSRGLSATNEKLFF. The CDR3 coding sequence is TGTGCCAGCAGTCGGGGCCTAAGTGCAACTAATGAAAAACTGTTTTTT.

In this sample, this clonotype turned up many times. This chain joins TRBV6-5 and TRBJ2-7, with D hard to call. Germline V gene lookup returns CDR1 MNHEY and CDR2 SVGAGI. The CDR3 runs to 14 residues. V was shortened by 2 bases and J by 0 bases, with 8 bases between the two germline ends. CDR3 bases: TGTGCCAGCAGTTACGGACGTAGCTCCTACGAGCAGTACTTC. This gives the protein CASSYGRSSYEQYF.

As regards this clonotype: A much larger clone is a single base away; this may be a read error. The V call is TRBV5-1, the J call TRBJ2-2, with 8 bases lining up with TRBD2. Germline CDR1 is SGHRS and CDR2 is YFSETQ. The CDR3 runs to 16 residues. The CDR3 nucleotides read TGCGCCAGCAGCTTGGAGGTAGCGGGGAACGCCGGGGAGCTGTTTTTT. Translation: CASSLEVAGNAGELFF. The variable domain in full, completed from reference TRBV5-1 and TRBJ2-2, reads KAGVTQTPRYLIKTRGQQVTLSCSPISGHRSVSWYQQTPGQGLQFLFEYFSETQRNKGNFPGRFSGRQFSNSRSEMNVSTLELGDSALYLCASSLEVAGNAGELFFGEGSRLTVL.

This clonotype was observed a few times. The chain recombines TRBV12-3 or TRBV12-4 with TRBJ2-7, with D uncertain. Trimming removed 6 bases from V and 2 bases from J, with 8 bases in between. The CDR3 length is 12 residues. CDR3 DNA sequence: TGTGCCAGCAGGCTGAGAACCTACGAGCAGTACTTC. The encoded protein is CASRLRTYEQYF.

This clonotype was seen a few times. The rearrangement uses TRBV19 and TRBJ2-7; 8 bases map to TRBD1. The trim removed 5 bases at V and 0 bases at J, leaving 9 bases unmatched. The CDR3 is made up of 16 amino acids. The germline CDR1 and CDR2 sequences are LNHDA and SQIVND (reference sequence). CDR3 sequence (DNA): TGTGCCAGTAGTCCAAGGGGACAGGCAAGCTCCTACGAGCAGTACTTC. This gives the protein CASSPRGQASSYEQYF.

This clonotype turned up a few times. The genes are TRBV20-1 and TRBJ2-2; D is unresolved. The length of the CDR3 is 15 residues. V dropped 3 bases and J dropped 2 bases, with 13 bases sitting between them. Germline assignment: CDR1 DFQATT and CDR2 SNEGSKA (reference sequence). The CDR3 coding sequence is TGCAGTGCTAGTCCCAGCGCAAAAAACACCGGGGAGCTGTTTTTT. Amino acids: CSASPSAKNTGELFF.

This clonotype was picked up a small number of times. CDR3 DNA sequence: TGTGCCATCAGTGTGTCGGGACTAGCGTTCGACGAGCAGTACTTC. Encoded protein: CAISVSGLAFDEQYF. V is TRBV10-3 and J is TRBJ2-7; 10 bases align to TRBD2. V lost 4 bases, J lost 5 bases, and 8 bases stayed unmatched. This CDR3 region has 15 residues. Germline V gene data show CDR1 as ENHRY and CDR2 as SYGVKD.

The rearrangement joins TRBV20-1 to TRBJ2-2; 7 nucleotides align to TRBD1. Germline CDR1 DFQATT, CDR2 SNEGSKA (reference sequence). The CDR3 has 14 amino acids. V shed 6 bases, J shed 4 bases, and the junction held 8 bases outside the gene matches. This CDR3 reads CSARIGQATGELFF. As DNA, the CDR3 is TGCAGTGCAAGGATCGGACAGGCCACCGGGGAGCTGTTTTTT.

The V call is TRBV19, the J call TRBJ2-7; no clear D gene. The V and J ends lost 6 bases and 0 bases respectively, with 9 bases between them. The CDR3 contains 13 residues. Germline V gene sequence: CDR1 LNHDA, CDR2 SQIVND (reference sequence). In nucleotides, the CDR3 is TGTGCCAGTAGCGCCAAGGTCTCCTACGAGCAGTACTTC. Translating gives CASSAKVSYEQYF.

This clonotype was observed a single time. The rearrangement links TRBV2 to TRBJ1-1; 9 bases match TRBD1. The junction had 4 bases not matched to a gene; V was cut back by 7 bases and J by 1 base. The CDR3 is made up of 14 amino acids. CDR1 and CDR2 (germline): SNHLY, FYNNEI. Here the CDR3 reads CASKDRGKNTEAFF. The CDR3 nucleotides read TGTGCCAGCAAAGACAGGGGGAAGAACACTGAAGCTTTCTTT.

This clonotype was recorded at least ten times. This rearrangement joins TRBV12-3 or TRBV12-4 to TRBJ2-2; maybe TRBD1 (6 bases). The CDR3 is made up of 15 amino acids. V was trimmed by 1 base and J by 6 bases, leaving 12 bases between them. CDR3 DNA sequence: TGTGCCAGCAGTTTAGGGGTGGGGGCCTCCGGGGAGCTGTTTTTT. Amino acids: CASSLGVGASGELFF.

There are a few counts of this clonotype. The CDR3 DNA reads as TGTGCCAGCAGCACCCGGACAGGGGGCGAGCAGTACTTC. The encoded protein is CASSTRTGGEQYF. This chain links TRBV7-2 with TRBJ2-7; 10 positions match TRBD1. The J segment lost 6 bases and the V segment lost 5 bases, leaving 4 bases of the junction unmatched. The CDR3 consists of 13 residues. Germline loops: CDR1 SGHTA, CDR2 FQGNSA.

The chain carries TRBV29-1 and TRBJ2-1, with D perhaps TRBD2 (7 bases). CDR1 and CDR2 (germline): SQVTM, ANQGSEA. This CDR3 region has 13 residues. V gave up 7 bases and J gave up 9 bases, with 19 bases separating them. For the CDR3, the DNA is TGCAGCGACAGAACTCGAGGGGGGGTTGAGCAGTTCTTC. This translates into CSDRTRGGVEQFF.

This clonotype has just a few counts. The chain carries TRBV9 and TRBJ2-7; 8 positions match TRBD1. The CDR3 totals 14 residues. J gave up 6 bases and V 4 bases, and 9 bases lay outside the gene matches. Germline values: CDR1 SGDLS, CDR2 YYNGEE. Here the CDR3 reads CASSTGTGRGEQYF. CDR3 sequence (DNA): TGTGCCAGCAGCACCGGGACAGGCAGGGGCGAGCAGTACTTC.